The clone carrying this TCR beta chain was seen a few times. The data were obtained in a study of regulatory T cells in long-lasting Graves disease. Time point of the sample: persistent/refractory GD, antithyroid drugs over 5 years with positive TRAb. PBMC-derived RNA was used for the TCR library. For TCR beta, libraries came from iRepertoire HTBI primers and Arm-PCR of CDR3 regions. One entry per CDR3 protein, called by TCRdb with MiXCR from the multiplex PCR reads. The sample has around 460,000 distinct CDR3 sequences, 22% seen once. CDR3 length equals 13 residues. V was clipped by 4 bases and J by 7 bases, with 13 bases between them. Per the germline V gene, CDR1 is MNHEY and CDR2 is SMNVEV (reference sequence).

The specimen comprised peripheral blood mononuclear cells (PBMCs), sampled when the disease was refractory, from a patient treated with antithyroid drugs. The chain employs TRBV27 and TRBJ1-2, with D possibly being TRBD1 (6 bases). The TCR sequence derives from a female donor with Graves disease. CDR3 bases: TGTGCCAGCAGTTCCAGGACAGTCTCTGGCTACACCTTC. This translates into CASSSRTVSGYTF.